This T cell receptor beta chain was identified in a study of cytomegalovirus exposure and HLA in healthy donors (TCRdb year 2017). For the study in its entirety: An earlier analysis of some 620 of the donors reported 276 Gb of sequence data and 95 million to 130 million unique TCR beta sequences obtained from 180 million or so T cells. Besides the first cohort of approximately 710 subjects, a separate validation cohort made up of over a hundred different subjects was used. To decide whether each TCR beta V gene segment behaved as functional or pseudogenic, an earlier analysis of some 580 of the donors relied on high-throughput TCR beta sequencing. All discovery cohort repertoires had been generated on a single sequencing platform. On average, roughly 200,000 unique TCR beta nucleotide sequences were sequenced per donor among 398 genotyped donors of the cohort, with around 19% of those sequences being non-productive. Alongside the repertoire data, information on donor age, sex, ethnicity and CMV serostatus was compiled. Typing coverage varied by locus: roughly 629-640 donors for A, B, C, DRB1 and DQB1; roughly 500 for DQA1; more than 600 for DPA1; 450 to 480 for DPB1. In a later genetic analysis, genome-wide SNP genotypes for about three fifths of the roughly 670 donors were used, and that subset was treated as a discovery cohort. Approximately 310 gigabases of sequencing data and 70 million to 100 million unique TCR sequences were included in an early release covering around 650 HLA-typed donors. In a later analysis, previously published TCR beta repertoires from about 670 donors were re-analyzed and high-resolution HLA genotyping was added so that TCR occurrence patterns could be studied. The study aimed to test whether signatures of past pathogen exposure could be identified by cataloging public T cell receptors. In the later analysis, no new phenotypic data were used to find candidate immune exposures; instead, reliance was placed on TCR beta sequences and their occurrence across donors. The study profiled the T cell repertoires of hundreds of subjects by immunosequencing and related them to cytomegalovirus serostatus. HLA typing covered class I and class II loci at four-digit resolution. Of the 398 genotyped donors, over 65% fell in the genetic ancestry cluster associated with self-reported Caucasian donors. About 5 DR-DQ haplotypes were handled as single units for association and clustering, since linkage in the cohort was strong. The study combined high-throughput TCR immunosequencing, statistical association of individual TCRs with disease status, and machine learning to predict cytomegalovirus infection status.

Points on this clone: The antigen it recognizes is unknown. No much larger clone is present one base from it, and per-base qualities are unavailable.

General conclusions and limits of the study: Some IMGT-functional V segments, including TRBV6-2 and TRBV6-3, could not be distinguished by the 87-base-pair reads and were therefore excluded. In a later analysis, most CMV-associated TCR beta chains were found to appear HLA-restricted, with HLA associations seemingly driven largely by CMV exposure. The cohort was sequenced for TCR beta chains only, and without alpha or paired-chain data the features that could be detected were limited. Sequencing depth was assumed to be roughly uniform across donors in the presence/absence analyses, though that assumption may not hold. Several of the top co-occurrence clusters appeared to be linked to parvovirus B19, influenza, CMV and Epstein-Barr virus, according to a later analysis. At a false discovery rate of 0.05, a later analysis linked some 18,000 TCR beta sequences to specific HLA alleles. An association between a missense DCLRE1C variant and V-gene and J-gene trimming of TCR beta chains was found in a later genetic analysis and replicated in an independent cohort. A few of the identified cytomegalovirus-associated TCR beta chains were confirmed in vitro to be specific for cytomegalovirus antigens. According to the authors, the approach could potentially be generalized to other disease states and immunological phenotypes. A further reported finding was that TCR beta sequences accurately predicted the HLA-A and HLA-B alleles for most subjects in the first cohort. The classifier was reported to diagnose cytomegalovirus status with high specificity and sensitivity in both the original cohort and the validation cohort. Most TCR sequences were seen in very few donors, while some public TCRs were found in many individuals. In the study, around 150 TCR beta chains were listed as associated with cytomegalovirus. In a later analysis, the rate of TCR association differed among HLA loci, with DRB1 alleles having the most associated TCRs and HLA-C alleles having the fewest. HLA typing was unavailable for some donors at each locus, so association tests used only the typed subset. Compared with equally common non-associated chains, HLA-associated TCR beta chains in a later analysis were more clonally expanded and had lower generation probabilities. Compared with the approximately 670-donor mean, donors in an Asian-associated ancestry cluster had fewer N-insertions in productive TCRs, according to a later genetic analysis. A group of highly shared sequence variants was considered likely to be a technical artifact of the sequencing pipeline. Immune exposure information for the cohort was limited to CMV serostatus. Strong co-occurrence of HLA alleles, especially DR and DQ, made assigning TCR associations to individual alleles difficult. The earlier analysis of about 600 of the donors excluded approximately 17 rarely observed V segments, including chromosome 9 orphons, because counts were too low. In an earlier analysis of 500 to 650 of the donors, most TCR beta V segments appeared in productive rearrangements about 87% or about 30% of the time, broadly matching IMGT annotations. Linkage disequilibrium might explain the correlated functional status among segregating V segments, but an unknown experimental factor could not be ruled out.

Library prep was done by the immunoSEQ multiplex PCR assay. For the multiplex PCR, a mixture combining 60 forward primers for TCR Vbeta segments and 13 reverse primers for TCR Jbeta segments was used. Amplification of the CDR3 region of rearranged TCR beta genes was performed with a multiplex PCR assay on genomic DNA. The Illumina HiSeq System was used to sequence the amplified TCR beta libraries as 87-base-pair reads. In the authors' own workflow: Across the roughly 600 repertoires, a later analysis counted around 80 million unique TCR beta chains, around 11 million of which were shared by at least two donors. A nearest-neighbor algorithm error-corrected the raw reads and collapsed the reads into unique sequences, merging closely related sequences to remove PCR and sequencing errors. Alignment of CDR3 sequences to IMGT reference sequences was used to assign V, D and J gene segments. For a sequence to be retained, a match of at least six nucleotides to both a V gene segment and a J gene segment was required. Rearrangements were called productive when the CDR3 lacked stop codons and stayed in frame with V and J; all others were non-productive. CDR3 was defined according to IMGT convention as the region running from the second conserved V-encoded cysteine to the conserved J-encoded phenylalanine. The earlier analysis of fewer than 700 of the donors excluded sequences that lacked an unambiguous match to a single V gene segment. An earlier analysis of a few hundred of the donors called V segments functional above 56.7% productive rearrangements and segregating when the between-donor standard deviation exceeded 5%. To diagnose cytomegalovirus status from the catalog of TCR beta chain sequences, a statistical classification framework was built. A later analysis assigned V and J genes by comparing TCR nucleotide sequences with IMGT/GENE-DB human TR gene sequences. Using the TCRdist pipeline, a later analysis assigned CDR3 sequences along with most-parsimonious VDJ recombination scenarios. In a later analysis, each TCR beta chain was defined by its CDR3 amino acid sequence together with its V-gene family, and reads without a unique V-gene family were excluded. In a later analysis, nearly 600 highly shared, low-generation-probability nucleotide sequences were removed to address suspected cross-contamination and a sequencing artifact. In a later analysis, a clonal expansion index was calculated for each public chain from normalized within-repertoire ranks of inferred template counts. Generation probabilities in a later analysis came from a VDJ recombination model fitted to out-of-frame rearrangements, and those results were checked against IGoR. In a later analysis, TCR-TCR, TCR-HLA and TCR-CMV co-occurrence was scored with hypergeometric tests, and a repertoire-size bias correction was applied to TCR pairs. False discovery rates were estimated in a later analysis by permuting HLA or CMV assignments 20 times. In a later analysis, co-occurring TCRs were grouped using DBSCAN, with TCRdist sequence similarity added in when clustering inside HLA-allele-positive subsets. Co-occurrence clustering excluded repertoires with fewer than 30,000 or more than 120,000 public chains, plus five with anomalous nucleotide sharing. The immuneACCESS repertoire file appears here via TCRdb, limited to in-frame rearrangements. These files lack a portion of the clones; in checked studies, under half of the deficit traces to unresolved V genes, and the cause of the others is not known. V, J and clone size reflect that table, while D and trimming were determined from the DNA. The sample yields 150,000 to 250,000 clones; around 80% were counted once. The top ten clones comprise 4.4% of the sample.

In total, over 600 healthy bone marrow donors made up the cohort. At the time of sampling, all cohort members were nominally healthy, though unrecorded immune exposures were likely present. The donor was CMV seropositive and belonged to the group of 250 to 350 seropositive cohort members. Every donor gave a peripheral blood sample, and the peripheral blood mononuclear cells from that sample were used for TCR beta sequencing. Genomic DNA extraction from the blood cell samples was performed with the Qiagen DNeasy Blood Extraction Kit. Via the germline V gene, CDR1 is SGHRS and CDR2 YFSETQ. The junction shows trimming of 3 bases on V and 4 bases on J, and the gene matches do not reach 9 bases of it. CDR3 length: 16 amino acids, cysteine to phenylalanine. Kept here is only the CDR3 DNA, which spans 48 bases and is read in frame from base 1.

The origin of this receptor is a woman aged 30 to 39 in good health and CMV-seropositive. The sequencing sample was made of PBMCs. Rearrangement joined TRBV5-1 to TRBJ2-7; a stretch of 11 junction bases matches TRBD2. The CDR3 protein sequence reads: CASSWSLAGGPYEQYF. The DNA reads TGCGCCAGCAGCTGGTCTCTAGCGGGGGGCCCATACGAGCAGTACTTC.